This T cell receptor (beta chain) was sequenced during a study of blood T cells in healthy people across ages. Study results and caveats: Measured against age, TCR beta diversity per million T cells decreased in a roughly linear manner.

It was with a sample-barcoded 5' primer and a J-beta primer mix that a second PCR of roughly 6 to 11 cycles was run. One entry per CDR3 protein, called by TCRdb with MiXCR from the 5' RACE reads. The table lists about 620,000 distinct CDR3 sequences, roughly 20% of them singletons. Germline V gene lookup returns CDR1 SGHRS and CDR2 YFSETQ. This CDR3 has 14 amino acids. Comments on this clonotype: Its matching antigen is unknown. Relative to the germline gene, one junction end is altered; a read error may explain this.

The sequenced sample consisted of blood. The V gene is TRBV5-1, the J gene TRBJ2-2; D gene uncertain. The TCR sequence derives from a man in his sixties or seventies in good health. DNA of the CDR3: TGCGGCAGCAGCTTGATGGCGAAGGCCGGGGAGCTGTTTTTT. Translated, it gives CGSSLMAKAGELFF.